Below, 25 T cell receptor beta chains from the same sample are listed, as sequenced in a study of T cell repertoires in cytomegalovirus infection. No antigen is known for these receptors. MiXCR, run by TCRdb on the reads, gives a single entry per CDR3 protein. The repertoire holds about a million distinct CDR3 sequences, with about a third as singletons. This material consisted of cultured CD8+ T cells from PBMCs, taken from culture after CMV antigen stimulation. The receptor source for this set is a human donor in good health (CMV status not recorded). Some clones in this sample may be carry-over from other donors' samples.

This clonotype was seen ten or more times. This sequence joins TRBV7-2 and TRBJ2-7; the D gene could be TRBD1 or TRBD2 (5 bases each). The ends were cut back, 0 bases at V and 5 bases at J, with 11 bases in the middle. The germline CDR1 and CDR2 sequences are SGHTA and FQGNSA. The CDR3 spans 14 residues. CDR3 loop: CASSLALWGHEQYF. The CDR3 nucleotides read TGTGCCAGCAGCTTAGCGCTCTGGGGACACGAGCAGTACTTC.

The V gene is TRBV5-1, the J gene TRBJ2-5, with TRBD1 matching over 7 bases. Losses at the gene ends were 0 bases for V and 3 bases for J; bases not matched to a gene: 5. CDR1 and CDR2 (germline): SGHRS, YFSETQ. The CDR3 runs 15 residues. The CDR3 DNA sequence: TGCGCCAGCAGCTTGGCCATAGGGGGCGAAGAGACCCAGTACTTC. Translating gives CASSLAIGGEETQYF.

This clonotype was seen more than once but under ten times. V and J are TRBV10-3 and TRBJ2-7; the match to TRBD1 covers 8 bases. CDR3 length: 14 amino acids. CDR1 and CDR2 (germline): ENHRY, SYGVKD. J gave up 0 bases and V 5 bases, and 3 bases lay outside the gene matches. The CDR3 DNA sequence: TGTGCCATCAGTACAGGGGGTTACTCCTACGAGCAGTACGTC. Residues: CAISTGGYSYEQYV.

J is TRBJ2-1 and V is TRBV28; 10 nucleotides match TRBD2. Trimming at V came to 0 bases and at J to 10 bases, leaving 12 bases not matched to a gene. Germline V lookup: CDR1 MDHEN, CDR2 SYDVKM. CDR3 length: 17 amino acids. The CDR3 coding sequence is TGTGCCAGCAGTTTATGGGCTAGCGGGGGTCCTTTTGGGGAGCAGTTCTTC. Its translation is CASSLWASGGPFGEQFF.

The chain has TRBV7-8 and TRBJ1-2; D gene ambiguous. Germline V lookup: CDR1 SGHVS, CDR2 FQNEAQ. Trimming removed 3 bases from V and 7 bases from J, with 18 bases in between. The CDR3 is 15 amino acids. The CDR3 sequence: CASSLGFGIRPGYTF. Here the CDR3 DNA reads TGTGCCAGCAGCTTGGGTTTTGGGATAAGACCTGGCTACACCTTC.

V is TRBV27 and J is TRBJ1-1; D possibly corresponds to TRBD1 (5 bases). Trimming removed 0 bases from V and 1 base from J, with 9 bases in between. The CDR3 consists of 15 residues. Germline V lookup: CDR1 MNHEY, CDR2 SMNVEV (reference sequence). The CDR3 bases are TGTGCCAGCAGTTTATCGAACAGGAGGAACACTGAAGCTTTCTTT. Protein product: CASSLSNRRNTEAFF.

This clonotype was found a few times. This chain links TRBV20-1 with TRBJ1-5, with 10 nucleotides matching TRBD1. Germline trimming cut 0 bases from V and 7 bases from J; bases unmatched to any gene: 9. The CDR3 runs to 16 residues. The germline CDR1 and CDR2 sequences are DFQATT and SNEGSKA (reference sequence). CDR3 sequence: CSARDHRTGGKQPQHF. The CDR3, as DNA: TGCAGTGCTAGAGATCATAGGACAGGGGGAAAACAGCCCCAGCATTTT.

This clonotype was seen a handful of times. Here the CDR3 reads CASSLEWTGHLFEQYF. The CDR3 coding sequence is TGTGCCAGCAGCTTAGAGTGGACGGGACACCTCTTCGAGCAGTACTTC. This chain connects TRBV7-9 to TRBJ2-7; weak D call: TRBD1 (6 bases). V lost 1 base and J 6 bases, leaving 19 bases between the germline ends. The CDR3 sequence is 16 residues long. CDR1 and CDR2 (germline): SEHNR, FQNEAQ (reference sequence). The entire variable domain, with the rest obtained from reference TRBV7-9 and TRBJ2-7, is as follows: DTGVSQNPRHKITKRGQNVTFRCDPISEHNRLYWYRQTLGQGPEFLTYFQNEAQLEKSRLLSDRFSAERPKGSFSTLEIQRTEQGDSAMYLCASSLEWTGHLFEQYFGPGTRLTVT.

CDR3: CANKNRTGGYTF. In DNA form, the CDR3 reads TGTGCCAACAAGAACAGGACGGGAGGCTACACCTTC. The chain carries TRBV5-6 and TRBJ1-2, with D possibly being TRBD1 (5 bases). The CDR3 loop spans 12 amino acids. Trimming removed 9 bases from V and 8 bases from J, with 17 bases in between. Germline assignment: CDR1 SGHDT and CDR2 YYEEEE. Full variable domain (outside the CDR3, taken from reference TRBV5-6 and TRBJ1-2): DAGVTQSPTHLIKTRGQQVTLRCSPKSGHDTVSWYQQALGQGPQFIFQYYEEEERQRGNFPDRFSGHQFPNYSSELNVNALLLGDSALYLCANKNRTGGYTFGSGTRLTVV.

The chain is built from TRBV10-3 and TRBJ1-2; no clear D. V was trimmed by 7 bases and J by 1 base, leaving 16 bases between them. There are 15 residues in the CDR3. CDR1 and CDR2 (germline): ENHRY, SYGVKD. The CDR3 DNA sequence: TGTGCCATCAATGGTCTCATAACTAGTAACTATGGCTACACCTTC. It codes for CAINGLITSNYGYTF.

The genes are TRBV12-3 or TRBV12-4 and TRBJ2-3; 8 positions match TRBD1. This CDR3 is built from 14 residues. J lost 6 bases, V lost 4 bases, and 6 bases had no gene match. CDR3 residues: CASSWTGQSDTQYF. The CDR3 DNA follows: TGTGCCAGCAGTTGGACAGGGCAGTCGGATACGCAGTATTTT.

This clonotype was detected a few times. This likely comes from a read error, as the CDR3 has no conserved phenylalanine or tryptophan at its end. Because the CDR3's place on the DNA is in doubt, the DNA is left out and the CDR3 is given as listed by TCRdb. V usage is TRBV28 and J usage is TRBJ1-5; the table names TRBD1, a call not compared with the DNA. The length of the CDR3 is 14 amino acids, counting both ends. Germline-derived CDR1 and CDR2 are MDHEN and SYDVKM. The chain's CDR3 is CASSLEPDYESGKR.

V usage is TRBV6-6 and J usage is TRBJ2-2; 8 bases align to TRBD2. CDR1 is MNHNY and CDR2 is SVGAGI in the germline V gene (reference sequence). After removal of 6 bases from V and 4 bases from J, the junction contained 7 bases not matched to a gene. The CDR3 runs to 15 residues. The CDR3 DNA reads TGTGCCAGCAGCATTAGCGGGGCCATCACCGGGGAGCTGTTTTTT. This translates into CASSISGAITGELFF.

This clonotype was seen at least ten times. The chain carries TRBV12-3 or TRBV12-4 and TRBJ2-7, with 9 bases lining up with TRBD2. Trimming cost V 8 bases and J 6 bases; bases outside gene matches: 5. This CDR3 region has 12 residues. The CDR3 DNA is TGTGCCAGCGGAAGCGGGAGGAGCGAGCAGTACTTC. Amino acids: CASGSGRSEQYF.

The CDR3 DNA is TGTGCCAGCAGTTTAGCGTTAGCGGGGTTCACAGATACGCAGTATTTT. This gives the protein CASSLALAGFTDTQYF. This rearrangement joins TRBV28 to TRBJ2-3; 8 nucleotides match TRBD2. The CDR3 totals 16 residues. Germline assignment: CDR1 MDHEN and CDR2 SYDVKM. V lost 2 bases, J lost 2 bases, and 6 bases stayed unmatched.

This chain links TRBV7-9 with TRBJ2-7; TRBD1 matches at 7 bases. J was trimmed by 2 bases and V by 3 bases; bases with no gene match: 7. CDR3 length equals 15 residues. The V gene's germline CDR1 is SEHNR and CDR2 FQNEAQ (reference sequence). CDR3 in amino acids: CASSFRDSGTYEQYF. The CDR3 coding sequence is TGTGCCAGCAGCTTCCGGGACAGTGGCACCTACGAGCAGTACTTC.

The rearrangement links TRBV11-2 to TRBJ2-6; D gene unclear. Germline CDR1 and CDR2: SGHAT and FQNNGV. The CDR3 totals 15 residues. V dropped 5 bases and J dropped 3 bases, with 11 bases sitting between them. The CDR3 nucleotides are TGTGCCAGCAGCCTGAACCATGGTGGGGCCAACGTCCTGACTTTC. It translates to CASSLNHGGANVLTF.

V gene TRBV27 combines with J gene TRBJ1-5; the match to TRBD1 covers 9 bases. There are 16 residues in the CDR3. Unmatched junction bases numbered 8, after V lost 8 bases and J lost 0 bases. Germline CDR1 is MNHEY and CDR2 is SMNVEV (reference sequence). The CDR3 DNA sequence: TGTGCCAGCGGACGACAGGGGGATTATAGCAATCAGCCCCAGCATTTT. It is translated as CASGRQGDYSNQPQHF.

The chain joins TRBV19 to TRBJ1-1; D not resolved. The CDR3 consists of 12 residues. Germline CDR1 LNHDA, CDR2 SQIVND (reference sequence). Deletions cut 7 bases from V and 1 base from J, with 7 bases between. The CDR3 region has the DNA TGTGCCAGTAAGATTGGGAACACTGAAGCTTTCTTT. Its translation is CASKIGNTEAFF.

This clonotype was observed a few times. The gene calls are TRBV6-2 or TRBV6-3 and TRBJ2-1; 8 nucleotides match TRBD2. The V and J ends lost 4 bases and 4 bases, in that order; junction bases with no gene match: 15. CDR3 length: 18 residues. Germline V gene sequence: CDR1 MNHEY, CDR2 SVGEGT. CDR3 coding DNA: TGTGCCAGCAGTTTGGCTCCGGGACTAGAAAGAGGGTACAATGAGCAGTTCTTC. It is translated as CASSLAPGLERGYNEQFF.

This clonotype was picked up many times. The CDR3 sequence: CASSQEAWRGIYNEQFF. The CDR3 DNA follows: TGCGCCAGCAGCCAAGAAGCCTGGCGGGGGATATACAATGAGCAGTTCTTC. V is TRBV4-1 and J is TRBJ2-1; 7 nucleotides match TRBD2. This CDR3 comprises 17 residues. V gave up 0 bases and J gave up 4 bases; unmatched junction bases: 9. Germline V gene lookup returns CDR1 MGHRA and CDR2 YSYEKL.

In its sample, this clonotype was seen a few times. V is TRBV14 and J is TRBJ1-1; 8 nucleotides agree with TRBD1. Germline V CDR1 and CDR2: SGHDN, FVKESK. This CDR3 contains 15 residues. Trimming took 0 bases from V and 6 from J; bases not matched to a gene: 6. The CDR3 region is CASSQEAGGWAEAFF. DNA of the CDR3: TGTGCCAGCAGCCAAGAAGCAGGGGGCTGGGCTGAAGCTTTCTTT.

The chain combines TRBV15 with TRBJ2-4, with TRBD1 identical over 7 bases. Trimming removed 0 bases from V and 5 bases from J; junction bases left unmatched: 7. Germline values: CDR1 LNHNV, CDR2 YYDKDF (reference sequence). The CDR3 extends over 16 amino acids. The DNA for the CDR3 is TGTGCCACCAGCAGAGACAGGGGGTTTGTCGAAAACATTCAGTACTTC. Translated, it gives CATSRDRGFVENIQYF.

Only a few counts were recorded for this clonotype. The chain recombines TRBV28 with TRBJ2-7; 8 nucleotides align to TRBD1. The CDR3 has 13 residues. CDR1 and CDR2 from the germline V gene are MDHEN and SYDVKM. The V segment lost 7 bases and the J segment 2 bases; nucleotides outside the gene matches: 4. The CDR3 is CASKDRATYEQYV. The CDR3 DNA sequence: TGTGCCAGCAAGGACAGGGCCACCTACGAGCAGTACGTC.

The rearrangement links TRBV5-5 to TRBJ2-1; the match to TRBD1 covers 8 bases. This CDR3 is built from 17 residues. Germline assignment: CDR1 SGHKS and CDR2 YYEKEE (reference sequence). V lost 0 bases to trimming and J lost 1 base; unmatched junction nucleotides: 6. The CDR3 loop reads CASSLESGGISYNEQFF. For the CDR3, the DNA is TGTGCCAGCAGCTTGGAGTCAGGGGGCATATCCTACAATGAGCAGTTCTTC.